A selection of T cell receptor beta chains follows, all from one sample in a study of cytomegalovirus exposure and HLA in healthy donors. Sequencing used immunoSEQ multiplex PCR; TCRdb keeps in-frame clones, though not all of them. Of about 180,000 clones in the sample, less than 80% were seen once. What was sequenced was PBMCs. The source is a woman in her forties in good health and CMV-seronegative. Each CDR3 is given with its conserved first and last residue. The D gene is left open where the match is weak. The size of a clone is reported for some rows only, either as once, few or many, or as a class for expanded clones.

size,V,J,D,CDR3,DNA
NA,TRBV27,TRBJ2-1,TRBD2,CASSGLAGANEQFF,TGTGCCAGCAGCGGACTAGCGGGAGCCAATGAGCAGTTCTTC
NA,TRBV5-1,TRBJ2-1,NA,CASSLGSSYNEQFF,TGCGCCAGCAGCTTAGGGAGCTCCTACAATGAGCAGTTCTTC
NA,TRBV27,TRBJ1-2,TRBD1,CASSFSVTGAGYTF,TGTGCCAGCAGTTTTTCGGTGACAGGGGCTGGCTACACCTTC
few,TRBV6-6,TRBJ1-1,NA,CASSYGDFGEAFF,TGTGCCAGCAGTTACGGCGACTTCGGTGAAGCTTTCTTT
NA,TRBV2,TRBJ2-7,NA,CASSGLRGEQYF,TGTGCCAGCAGTGGTCTAAGGGGCGAGCAGTACTTC
NA,TRBV5-1,TRBJ1-3,TRBD1,CASSLGTGPANTIYF,TGTGCCAGCAGCTTGGGGACAGGGCCGGCAAACACCATATATTTT
NA,TRBV7-9,TRBJ1-2,NA,CASSFTGQGDGYTF,TGTGCCAGCAGCTTTACTGGGCAGGGCGATGGCTACACCTTC
NA,TRBV11-2,TRBJ2-3,NA,CASSLHSGSSTDTQYF,TGTGCCAGCAGCTTACATTCCGGTTCTAGCACAGATACGCAGTATTTT
NA,TRBV6-1,TRBJ1-6,TRBD1,CASRAPGQMNSPLHF,TGTGCCAGCAGGGCCCCGGGACAGATGAATTCACCCCTCCACTTT
NA,TRBV30,TRBJ1-1,NA,CAWRGGTEAFF,TGTGCCTGGAGAGGGGGCACTGAAGCTTTCTTT
few,TRBV6-5,TRBJ2-7,TRBD1,CASSYSVGTGGHEQYF,TGTGCCAGCAGTTACTCCGTAGGGACAGGGGGGCACGAGCAGTACTTC
NA,TRBV5-4,TRBJ2-5,NA,CASSLPGAQETQYF,TGTGCCAGCAGCCTTCCAGGGGCCCAAGAGACCCAGTACTTC
once,TRBV7-8,TRBJ1-6,TRBD1,CASSASRDRIRSPLHF,TGTGCCAGCAGCGCCTCTCGGGACAGGATAAGGTCACCCCTCCACTTT
NA,TRBV7-8,TRBJ2-7,TRBD1,CASSLTGTGGFEQYF,TGTGCCAGCAGCTTAACCGGGACAGGGGGGTTCGAGCAGTACTTC
NA,TRBV5-8,TRBJ1-2,TRBD1,CASSLVTGSLSLATYGYTF,TGTGCCAGCAGCTTGGTGACAGGGAGTTTATCTCTGGCAACCTATGGCTACACCTTC
NA,TRBV27,TRBJ2-3,NA,CASSSTANTQYF,TGTGCCAGCAGTTCGACAGCAAATACGCAGTATTTT
NA,TRBV6-6,TRBJ2-3,TRBD2,CASRKLAGGTDTQYF,TGTGCCAGCAGAAAACTAGCGGGGGGGACAGATACGCAGTATTTT
once,TRBV6-1,TRBJ2-2,TRBD2,CASRGTSGTGELFF,TGTGCCAGCCGAGGGACTAGCGGGACCGGGGAGCTGTTTTTT